This TCR beta chain was identified during a study of shared clonotypes between healthy human individuals. Losses at the gene ends were 3 bases for V and 5 bases for J; bases not matched to a gene: 10. CDR1 and CDR2 (germline): GTSNPN, SVGIG (reference sequence). The CDR3 totals 15 residues. Measured with immunoSEQ multiplex PCR; TCRdb has only the in-frame clones, and not every one. Of about 1.1 million clones in the sample, around three quarters were seen once. J is TRBJ2-3 and V is TRBV30; 8 bases map to TRBD1. Input material: memory CD4+ T cells from PBMCs. The subset: CD45RA-negative fraction. The clonotype originates from a man between 18 and 35 years old in good health. Some clones in this sample may be carry-over from other donors' samples. This CDR3 reads CAWRSGTGVIDTQYF. As DNA, the CDR3 is TGTGCCTGGAGGTCCGGGACAGGTGTTATAGATACGCAGTATTTT.